What follows is one TCR beta chain and its context. Its antigen is unknown. This entry is derived from a study of identifying expanded T cells in peripheral blood. Whole-study findings and limits: Over around two and four weeks, about 17 and 20 clones changed, versus 1.2 between replicates. Across healthy donors, higher total template counts meant significantly greater approximately two-week count variance.

The junction had 10 bases not matched to a gene; V was cut back by 1 base and J by 7 bases. Germline V CDR1 and CDR2: LNHDA, SQIVND (reference sequence). The CDR3 contains 16 residues. Assay: immunoSEQ multiplex PCR; the TCRdb copy retains only in-frame clones and omits some. This table holds fewer than 85,000 clones, about 88% found once. The chain uses TRBV19 and TRBJ2-1; the match to TRBD2 covers 7 bases. The sequenced sample consisted of blood. The origin of this receptor is a person between 18 and 75 years old in good health. CDR3 loop: CASSIARREYRNEQFF. Here the CDR3 DNA reads TGTGCCAGTAGTATAGCCCGGCGGGAGTACCGGAATGAGCAGTTCTTC.